These T cell receptor beta chains were read from a single sample in a study of shared T cell receptors in the human thymus. Method: immunoSEQ multiplex PCR; TCRdb's copy keeps in-frame clones and lacks some. The data hold hundreds of thousands of clones, with 70% to 90% observed a single time. Separately, the same data were catalogued under a study of human thymus T cells.

Sample: thymocytes. Source of these receptors: a boy less than two years old with a congenital heart defect. CDR3s include the opening cysteine and the closing phenylalanine or tryptophan. Fields, in order: V gene, CDR3 length, J gene, CDR3 protein.

TRBV14	19	TRBJ1-3	CASSQDEVSPLSRGNTIYF
TRBV9	19	TRBJ2-5	CASSVAVELAGLSEETQYF
TRBV28	17	TRBJ2-7	CASRAGLAGIDSYEQYF
TRBV25-1	16	TRBJ2-1	CASRMGPGQGNNEQFF
TRBV11-1	15	TRBJ2-7	CASSHLVAGDLEQYF
TRBV7-9	18	TRBJ2-3	CASSLTAQGTGNTDTQYF
TRBV4-1	13	TRBJ2-5	CASGDRGQETQYF
TRBV20-1	11	TRBJ2-7	CSAEGPYEQYF
TRBV21-1	14	TRBJ1-2	CASSKVSQEVGYTF
TRBV6-5	16	TRBJ1-5	CASSCSGGTGEQPQHF
TRBV7-2	13	TRBJ1-1	CASSLAPGGGAFF
TRBV19	15	TRBJ1-3	CASSPDTFAGNTIYF
TRBV14	15	TRBJ2-5	CASSQDPGPQETQYF
TRBV6-5	16	TRBJ1-5	CASSYPPQEGNQPQHF
TRBV27	15	TRBJ2-5	CASSLHDRGKETQYF
TRBV4-2	16	TRBJ2-7	CASRPGLAGERYEQYF
TRBV19	14	TRBJ2-7	CASSQRQGPYEQYF
TRBV15	17	TRBJ2-5	CATSRGTDVGKFETQYF
TRBV6-5	16	TRBJ2-5	CASSYFGTSPQETQYF
TRBV11-1	15	TRBJ2-7	CASRAGVQDPYEQYF
TRBV18	15	TRBJ2-7	CASSPSPGLVSEQYF
TRBV11-2	16	TRBJ2-2	CASSFYQGANTGELFF
TRBV20-1	11	TRBJ2-1	CSATRGGEQFF
TRBV29-1	11	TRBJ2-1	CSHCWANEQFF
TRBV9	13	TRBJ2-5	CASSVTGEETQYF
TRBV14	13	TRBJ1-4	CASSSSVREKLFF
TRBV27	15	TRBJ2-2	CASGTADFYTGELFF
TRBV15	16	TRBJ1-5	CATSLTGGGSNQPQHF
TRBV11-2	12	TRBJ1-1	CASSPRVTEAFF
TRBV5-6	13	TRBJ2-5	CASSRQRGETQYF
TRBV13	17	TRBJ2-3	CASSLGLKEGGTDTQYF
TRBV5-1	12	NA	CASSLTGGEQYF